This T cell receptor beta chain was sequenced during a study of blood T cells in healthy people across ages. Study-level findings and limits: The lack of PBMC sorting stopped any conclusive naive versus antigen-experienced comparison. Per million T cells, TCR beta diversity dropped roughly linearly as age increased.

A second roughly 7 to 11 cycle PCR used barcoded and J-beta primers. Researchers report that a template-switch adaptor with 12 random nucleotides tagged each cDNA molecule. TCRdb used MiXCR to reprocess the 5' RACE reads, holding one entry per CDR3 protein. This sample has 750,000 to 950,000 distinct CDR3 sequences, with roughly 50% found just once. In its sample, this clonotype was seen a few times. Antigen unknown. The receptor comes from a man of 80 years or more in good health. Sequenced input: blood.

The chain's CDR3 is CSVVAGGPSYNEQFF. The CDR3 nucleotides are TGCAGCGTAGTAGCGGGAGGGCCTAGCTACAATGAGCAGTTCTTC. The chain recombines TRBV29-1 with TRBJ2-1, with 11 bases that match TRBD2. Trimming took 6 bases from V and 3 from J; bases not matched to a gene: 7. CDR1 is SQVTM, CDR2 ANQGSEA, per germline. The CDR3 has 15 residues.